Below, 17 T cell receptor beta chains from the same sample are listed, as sequenced in a study of T cell responses to AZD1222 COVID-19 vaccine. The method was immunoSEQ multiplex PCR; TCRdb's version includes in-frame clones alone and lacks a portion of them. The sample holds about 100,000 clones, 87% seen once. The sample was peripheral blood, taken on day 0 of AZD1222 vaccination. The receptors derive from an adult in good health.

This chain joins TRBV7-2 and TRBJ1-2; 8 bases fit TRBD1. Germline lookup yields CDR1 SGHTA and CDR2 FQGNSA. This CDR3 region has 13 residues. Germline trimming cut 5 bases from V and 6 bases from J; bases unmatched to any gene: 5. This CDR3 reads CASSPRQGHGYTF. CDR3 nucleotide sequence: TGTGCCAGCAGCCCTCGACAGGGGCATGGCTACACCTTC.

The chain employs TRBV5-4 and TRBJ1-4; D gene uncertain. CDR3 size: 15 residues. Germline loops: CDR1 SGHNT, CDR2 YYREEE (reference sequence). With 0 bases removed from V and 4 bases from J, the gap between germline ends came to 10 bases. The CDR3 nucleotides read TGTGCCAGCAGCTTGGGAGGAGCCCTTAATGAAAAACTGTTTTTT. Protein: CASSLGGALNEKLFF.

This clone has just a few counts. Other DNA sequences within the sample encode an identical CDR3. This chain joins TRBV6-1 and TRBJ2-1; no firm D call. The CDR3 covers 12 residues. Per the germline V gene, CDR1 is MNHNS and CDR2 is SASEGT. V lost 5 bases and J 2 bases, leaving 4 bases between the germline ends. DNA of the CDR3: TGTGCCAGCAGTCGGCCCTACAATGAGCAGTTCTTC. Translation gives CASSRPYNEQFF.

V usage is TRBV7-8 and J usage is TRBJ1-2, with unresolved D. V lost 5 bases, J lost 8 bases, and 18 bases lay in between. Germline loops: CDR1 SGHVS, CDR2 FQNEAQ. The CDR3 extends over 14 amino acids. CDR3 sequence (DNA): TGTGCCAGCAGCGAACAAAGGGTTGCGTCCGGCTACACCTTC. Its translation: CASSEQRVASGYTF.

The CDR3 spells CATEPGSAWTEAFF. Here the CDR3 DNA reads TGTGCCACGGAACCAGGGTCAGCCTGGACTGAAGCTTTCTTT. The rearrangement uses TRBV7-2 and TRBJ1-1, with TRBD1 as a possible D gene (5 bases). The CDR3 runs 14 residues. With 10 bases removed from V and 5 bases from J, the gap between germline ends came to 20 bases. The germline V gene encodes CDR1 SGHTA and CDR2 FQGNSA.

V is TRBV4-2 and J is TRBJ1-2, with D unclear. Germline values: CDR1 LGHNA, CDR2 YNFKEQ. Trimming removed 0 bases from V and 4 bases from J, with 12 bases in between. The CDR3 spans 15 residues. DNA for the CDR3: TGTGCCAGCAGCCAAGAGTCTTCCCCGATCTATGGCTACACCTTC. Translated, it gives CASSQESSPIYGYTF.

The gene calls are TRBV12-3 or TRBV12-4 and TRBJ2-2, with unresolved D. The CDR3 spans 12 residues. Trimming removed 3 bases at V and 8 bases at J, with 7 bases between. Here the CDR3 DNA reads TGTGCCAGCAGTTTCCCCCGAGGGGAGCTGTTTTTT. Its translation is CASSFPRGELFF.

V is TRBV5-6 and J is TRBJ1-1; the D gene is possibly TRBD1 (5 bases). The CDR3 spans 13 residues. The germline V gene has CDR1 SGHDT and CDR2 YYEEEE. Trimming stripped 4 bases from V and 3 bases from J, with 10 bases between. The CDR3 DNA sequence: TGTGCCAGCAGCACGGGGGGTTACACTGAAGCTTTCTTT. Translation gives CASSTGGYTEAFF.

The chain uses TRBV5-1 and TRBJ2-7; D gene ambiguous. CDR3 size: 16 residues. Germline V gives CDR1 SGHRS, CDR2 YFSETQ. V dropped 0 bases and J dropped 0 bases, with 13 bases sitting between them. CDR3 nucleotides: TGCGCCAGCAGCTTGGGCTTTGGCAGGAGCTCCTACGAGCAGTACTTC. It yields the protein CASSLGFGRSSYEQYF.

This clone has a handful of counts. The chain couples TRBV4-1 to TRBJ1-6, with D unresolved. Germline V gene lookup returns CDR1 MGHRA and CDR2 YSYEKL. Trimming took off 1 base at V and 7 bases at J, with 5 bases between the two ends. The CDR3 is 13 residues long. The CDR3 loop reads CASSQVGNSPLHF. The CDR3 DNA follows: TGCGCCAGCAGCCAAGTGGGGAATTCACCCCTCCACTTT.

The rearrangement uses TRBV6-5 and TRBJ1-5; 8 nucleotides line up with TRBD1. The CDR3 has 12 residues. Germline loops: CDR1 MNHEY, CDR2 SVGAGI. J lost 5 bases, V lost 10 bases, and 4 bases had no gene match. The CDR3 here is CATTGGDQPQHF. The DNA of the CDR3 is TGTGCCACCACAGGGGGGGATCAGCCCCAGCATTTT.

The chain joins TRBV11-2 to TRBJ1-5, with unresolved D. CDR1 SGHAT and CDR2 FQNNGV come from the germline V gene. The V end was cut by 0 bases, the J end by 5 bases, with 5 bases between. CDR3 length: 13 residues. The CDR3 nucleotides are TGTGCCAGCAGCTTAGATGGCGATCAGCCCCAGCATTTT. Its translation: CASSLDGDQPQHF.

This clone came up once. The J gene is TRBJ1-1, the V gene TRBV7-2, with D tentatively TRBD1 (5 bases). The germline V gene has CDR1 SGHTA and CDR2 FQGNSA. The V end lost 2 bases, the J end lost 5 bases, and 18 bases lay between the germline ends. The CDR3 has 16 amino acids. CDR3 DNA: TGTGCCAGCAGCTTATCGGGGCTGGGGCCCTGGACTGAAGCTTTCTTT. It codes for CASSLSGLGPWTEAFF.

V and J are TRBV19 and TRBJ1-4, with D hard to call. Trimming pared 6 bases from V and 0 bases from J, leaving 14 bases between. CDR1 is LNHDA and CDR2 is SQIVND in the germline V gene (reference sequence). This CDR3 has 16 amino acids. The CDR3 spells CASSPGPAATNEKLFF. The CDR3 DNA reads TGTGCCAGTAGCCCCGGGCCAGCGGCAACTAATGAAAAACTGTTTTTT.

The gene calls are TRBV4-1 and TRBJ2-6; perhaps TRBD2 as D (5 bases). Germline V lookup: CDR1 MGHRA, CDR2 YSYEKL. CDR3 size: 19 residues. The V end lost 3 bases, the J end lost 0 bases, and 18 bases lay between the germline ends. CDR3 DNA sequence: TGCGCCAGCAGCCACCCCGCGGGCAGTTTAACCTCTGGGGCCAACGTCCTGACTTTC. It is translated as CASSHPAGSLTSGANVLTF.

The rearrangement joins TRBV2 to TRBJ2-2; TRBD2 matches 9 bases. The CDR3 has 14 residues. Germline CDR1 is SNHLY and CDR2 is FYNNEI. V dropped 8 bases and J dropped 2; count of bases not matched to a gene: 3. The CDR3 loop is CASQTSGNTGELFF. CDR3 in DNA: TGTGCCAGCCAGACTAGCGGAAACACCGGGGAGCTGTTTTTT.

The chain links TRBV19 to TRBJ1-1; D is unresolved. V lost 0 bases, J lost 1 base, and 15 bases lay in between. This CDR3 contains 17 residues. The germline V gene has CDR1 LNHDA and CDR2 SQIVND (reference sequence). CDR3 in DNA: TGTGCCAGTAGTATAGATCTAAAAGACCCCGGGAACACTGAAGCTTTCTTT. Its protein product is CASSIDLKDPGNTEAFF.